One sample yielded the 10 T cell receptor beta chains listed below, sequenced in a study of cytomegalovirus exposure and HLA in healthy donors. PCR used 60 Vbeta primers and 13 Jbeta primers. Produced via immunoSEQ multiplex PCR; TCRdb's table is partial and in-frame only. The data contain approximately 150,000 clones, around 80% of them seen just once; the ten biggest clones take up 2.5% to 3.5%. The sequenced sample was PBMCs. Receptors were obtained from a woman between 25 and 40 years old in good health and CMV-seronegative.

This clone was counted a single time. At one of its ends the junction is not consistent with the germline gene, which may arise from a read error. The chain is built from TRBV7-9 and TRBJ1-4; D is undetermined. The CDR3 loop spans 14 amino acids. CDR1 and CDR2 (germline): SEHNR, FQNEAQ (reference sequence). CDR3 protein: CSSSSDGDNEKLFF. DNA for the CDR3: TGTTCCAGCAGCTCTGACGGGGATAATGAAAAACTGTTTTTT.

The chain couples TRBV6-5 to TRBJ2-2; 9 bases match TRBD2. CDR3 length equals 16 residues. Per germline, CDR1 MNHEY and CDR2 SVGAGI. Losses at the gene ends were 2 bases for V and 3 bases for J; bases not matched to a gene: 4. Here the CDR3 reads CASSYGAGGDTGELFF. Here the CDR3 DNA reads TGTGCCAGCAGTTACGGGGCGGGAGGGGACACCGGGGAGCTGTTTTTT.

The gene calls are TRBV7-7 and TRBJ2-2; possible D gene TRBD1, 5 bases. This CDR3 spans 13 amino acids. Per the germline V gene, CDR1 is SSHAT and CDR2 is FNYEAQ (reference sequence). Between the trimmed V and J ends, which lost 1 base and 6 bases, there was a span of 6 bases. The CDR3 loop is CASSLVRAGELFF. The DNA for the CDR3 is TGTGCCAGCAGCTTAGTCAGGGCCGGGGAGCTGTTTTTT.

This chain links TRBV7-2 with TRBJ1-5; 8 bases line up with TRBD1. This CDR3 is built from 15 residues. The ends lost 3 bases at V and 5 bases at J; junction bases unmatched: 6. From germline, CDR1 is SGHTA and CDR2 FQGNSA. CDR3 DNA sequence: TGTGCCAGCAGCTTTGGGACAGGACTCCATCAGCCCCAGCATTTT. Its translation is CASSFGTGLHQPQHF.

The chain recombines TRBV2 with TRBJ1-1, with D maybe TRBD1 (5 bases). This CDR3 is built from 14 residues. Trimming took off 6 bases at V and 6 bases at J, with 17 bases between the two ends. Germline V lookup: CDR1 SNHLY, CDR2 FYNNEI. The CDR3: CASSDDQGFAEAFF. In DNA form, the CDR3 reads TGTGCCAGCAGCGACGATCAGGGTTTCGCTGAAGCTTTCTTT.

The chain carries TRBV27 and TRBJ2-5; no clear D gene. The closer fit of TRBJ2-7 to the DNA end suggests the J call may be wrong. Germline lookup yields CDR1 MNHEY and CDR2 SMNVEV (reference sequence). This CDR3 has 14 residues. The CDR3, as DNA: TGTGCCAGCAGTTTATCTCTTAGCTCCTACGAGCAGTACTTC. Its protein is CASSLSLSSYEQYF.

V gene TRBV6-1 combines with J gene TRBJ1-1; D remains unclear. Trimming took 0 bases from V and 3 from J, leaving 8 bases between them. This CDR3 comprises 14 residues. Germline V gene data show CDR1 as MNHNS and CDR2 as SASEGT. This chain's CDR3 is CASSEAGLDTEAFF. The CDR3 DNA reads as TGTGCCAGCAGTGAAGCGGGCCTTGACACTGAAGCTTTCTTT.

The chain has TRBV5-1 and TRBJ2-7; TRBD1 aligns across 11 bases. Germline CDR1 reads SGHRS; CDR2 reads YFSETQ. The CDR3 loop spans 15 amino acids. Trimming cost V 0 bases and J 2 bases; bases outside gene matches: 1. The CDR3 loop is CASSLGDRGAYEQYF. The CDR3 nucleotides are TGCGCCAGCAGCTTGGGGGACAGGGGGGCCTACGAGCAGTACTTC.

This rearrangement joins TRBV6-5 to TRBJ1-2; 8 bases agree with TRBD1. V lost 3 bases to trimming and J lost 8 bases; unmatched junction nucleotides: 5. Germline assignment: CDR1 MNHEY and CDR2 SVGAGI. There are 13 residues in the CDR3. The DNA for the CDR3 is TGTGCCAGCAGTTATGGGACAGGCCAAGGCTACACCTTC. This sequence encodes CASSYGTGQGYTF.

V usage is TRBV5-1 and J usage is TRBJ1-2; 7 nucleotides agree with TRBD1. The CDR3 consists of 12 residues. From germline, CDR1 is SGHRS and CDR2 YFSETQ. V was clipped by 2 bases and J by 8 bases; unmatched bases: 3. The CDR3 reads CASSFGDSGYTF. In nucleotides, the CDR3 is TGCGCCAGCAGCTTCGGGGACAGCGGCTACACCTTC.